What follows are 19 T cell receptor beta chains derived from one specimen sequenced in a study of preoperative IRX-2 immunotherapy in early breast cancer. The method was immunoSEQ multiplex PCR; TCRdb's version includes in-frame clones alone and lacks a portion of them. The sample lists 8,500 to 14,000 clones; around 86% were seen once. Documented treatment: preoperative locoregional IRX-2 cytokine immunotherapy. The input for sequencing was lymph node tissue, taken before IRX-2 immunotherapy. The receptors originated from a human donor with breast cancer.

The chain recombines TRBV1 with TRBJ2-2; TRBD2 was called by the table and not checked on the DNA. TRBV1 is given as a pseudogene. CDR3 length: 22 amino acids. The DNA for the CDR3 is TGCGCCAGCAGCCTGCCTCTGATCACAAAGGGACTTCTCGACGGTTACACCGGGGAGCTGTTTTTT. Amino acid sequence: CASSLPLITKGLLDGYTGELFF.

The chain links TRBV6-8 to TRBJ2-5; D may match TRBD1 or TRBD2 (7 bases each). Germline CDR1 reads MNHGY; CDR2 reads SAAAGT. Deletions cut 10 bases from V and 2 bases from J, with 11 bases between. This CDR3 has 12 amino acids. CDR3 in amino acids: CAIRGGQETQYF. The CDR3 region has the DNA TGTGCCATCAGGGGGGGACAAGAGACCCAGTACTTC.

The chain joins TRBV6-1 to TRBJ1-1; D gene uncertain. CDR3 length: 15 residues. Trimming removed 1 base from V and 11 bases from J, with 20 bases in between. Germline loops: CDR1 MNHNS, CDR2 SASEGT. CDR3 protein: CASSEDRVVGKRAFF. DNA of the CDR3: TGTGCCAGCAGTGAAGATAGAGTAGTTGGGAAGAGGGCTTTCTTT.

The gene calls are TRBV7-1 and TRBJ2-4; 7 bases align to TRBD2. TRBV7-1 counts as an open reading frame of uncertain function. The CDR3 covers 17 residues. J gave up 0 bases and V 4 bases, and 9 bases lay outside the gene matches. CDR3 nucleotide sequence: TGTGCCAGCAGCTTGGGACCGGGACTACTAGCCAAAAACATTCAGTACTTC. Amino acid sequence: CASSLGPGLLAKNIQYF.

The chain uses TRBV1 and TRBJ1-1. TRBV1 is a pseudogene locus. The length of the CDR3 is 15 residues. The CDR3 bases are TGCGCCAGCAGCCAAGCCGCCAGCCGGAACACTGAAGCTTTCTTT. Amino acid sequence: CASSQAASRNTEAFF.

The gene calls are TRBV6-8 and TRBJ2-5; D gene uncertain. Germline CDR1 MNHGY, CDR2 SAAAGT. Deletions cut 0 bases from V and 3 bases from J, with 8 bases between. The CDR3 spans 14 residues. CDR3: CASSYSIREETQYF. The CDR3 DNA reads TGTGCCAGCAGTTACTCGATCCGGGAAGAGACCCAGTACTTC.

The V and J genes are TRBV14 and TRBJ1-5, with D possibly matching TRBD1 (6 bases). Between the trimmed V and J ends, which lost 4 bases and 3 bases, there was a span of 10 bases. Germline CDR1 reads SGHDN; CDR2 reads FVKESK. There are 14 residues in the CDR3. The chain's CDR3 is CASSPTGVNQPQHF. The CDR3 DNA is TGTGCCAGCAGCCCGACAGGTGTCAATCAGCCCCAGCATTTT.

This clone is judged hyperexpanded. The V call is TRBV6-8, the J call TRBJ2-1; 11 bases align to TRBD2. The trim removed 10 bases at V and 6 bases at J, leaving 8 bases unmatched. Germline loops: CDR1 MNHGY, CDR2 SAAAGT. The CDR3 covers 14 residues. CDR3 DNA sequence: TGTGCCACTTCCCCTAGCGGGAGGAGCAATGAGCAGTTCTTC. This encodes CATSPSGRSNEQFF.

This clone was seen just once. The gene calls are TRBV28 and TRBJ2-2; D might be TRBD1 or TRBD2, each matching 5 bases. The CDR3 contains 15 residues. Between the trimmed V and J ends, which lost 4 bases and 5 bases, there was a span of 14 bases. Germline CDR1 reads MDHEN; CDR2 reads SYDVKM. Here the CDR3 reads CASSYRRRETGELFF. Written as DNA, the CDR3 is TGTGCCAGCAGTTACAGGCGTCGGGAAACCGGGGAGCTGTTTTTT.

The CDR3 here is CASSRNRGYNEQFF. DNA of the CDR3: TGTGCCAGCAGCCGTAACAGGGGGTACAATGAGCAGTTCTTC. The J gene is TRBJ2-1, the V gene TRBV11-3, with 8 bases aligning to TRBD1. The CDR3 loop spans 14 amino acids. CDR1 and CDR2 from the germline V gene are SGHNT and YENEEA. V shed 5 bases and J 4 bases; nucleotides not matched to a gene: 4.

This chain connects TRBV15 to TRBJ2-1; 16 positions agree with TRBD2. The CDR3 covers 17 residues. The junction had 7 bases not matched to a gene; V was cut back by 7 bases and J by 4 bases. Germline CDR1 is LNHNV and CDR2 is YYDKDF (reference sequence). The CDR3 region is CATKGLAGGASYNEQFF. CDR3 bases: TGTGCCACCAAGGGACTAGCGGGAGGGGCGAGTTACAATGAGCAGTTCTTC.

This chain uses TRBV6-8 with TRBJ2-2; D unresolved. Trimming cost V 5 bases and J 4 bases, with 8 bases left between them. Germline lookup yields CDR1 MNHGY and CDR2 SAAAGT. The CDR3 consists of 13 residues. CDR3 region: CASSPIATGELFF. CDR3 in DNA: TGTGCCAGCAGTCCAATAGCCACCGGGGAGCTGTTTTTT.

This chain links TRBV28 with TRBJ1-2, with a weak D call TRBD1 (5 bases). V was pared by 5 bases and J by 8 bases, with 15 bases between. This CDR3 has 13 residues. From germline, CDR1 is MDHEN and CDR2 SYDVKM. CDR3 sequence: CASSPPGQRGYTF. The CDR3 DNA reads as TGTGCCAGCAGTCCTCCGGGGCAACGGGGCTACACCTTC.

The chain joins TRBV11-3 to TRBJ2-3; D call uncertain. The germline gives CDR1 SGHNT, CDR2 YENEEA. The CDR3 consists of 16 residues. Trimming removed 3 bases from V and 2 bases from J, with 15 bases in between. CDR3 coding DNA: TGTGCCAGCAGCTTGGTACGGAGTTACCTCACAGATACGCAGTATTTT. It yields the protein CASSLVRSYLTDTQYF.

With regard to this clone: A junction end diverges from the germline sequence, so it may reflect a read error. The chain uses TRBV6-7 and TRBJ2-2; no firm D call. TRBV6-7 qualifies as an ORF whose function is uncertain. CDR3 size: 12 residues. CDR3 region: CASQTKTGELFF. The DNA of the CDR3 is TGTGCCAGCCAAACGAAAACCGGGGAGCTGTTTTTT.

This rearrangement joins TRBV7-6 to TRBJ2-3; possibly TRBD2 for D (6 bases). Trimming took off 6 bases at V and 4 bases at J, with 20 bases between the two ends. This CDR3 has 16 residues. The germline V gene encodes CDR1 SGHVS and CDR2 FNYEAQ. The CDR3: CASSNGLPSRPDTQYF. CDR3 nucleotide sequence: TGTGCCAGCAGTAACGGACTACCCTCCCGCCCAGATACGCAGTATTTT.

The chain is built from TRBV5-1 and TRBJ1-2, with 8 bases aligning to TRBD1. Germline V gives CDR1 SGHRS, CDR2 YFSETQ. This CDR3 has 15 residues. Trimming took 6 bases from V and 0 from J; bases not matched to a gene: 7. The DNA for the CDR3 is TGCGCCAGCAACCCAACGACAGGGGCTAACTATGGCTACACCTTC. It yields the protein CASNPTTGANYGYTF. Full variable domain (outside the CDR3, taken from reference TRBV5-1 and TRBJ1-2): KAGVTQTPRYLIKTRGQQVTLSCSPISGHRSVSWYQQTPGQGLQFLFEYFSETQRNKGNFPGRFSGRQFSNSRSEMNVSTLELGDSALYLCASNPTTGANYGYTFGSGTRLTVV.

The V call is TRBV28, the J call TRBJ2-7; D unresolved. The ends were cut back, 5 bases at V and 3 bases at J, with 17 bases in the middle. The germline V gene has CDR1 MDHEN and CDR2 SYDVKM. The CDR3 is made up of 15 amino acids. This CDR3 reads CASSQTGSWGYEQYF. The CDR3 region has the DNA TGTGCCAGCAGTCAAACCGGGTCCTGGGGCTACGAGCAGTACTTC. The entire variable domain, with the rest obtained from reference TRBV28 and TRBJ2-7, is as follows: DVKVTQSSRYLVKRTGEKVFLECVQDMDHENMFWYRQDPGLGLRLIYFSYDVKMKEKGDIPEGYSVSREKKERFSLILESASTNQTSMYLCASSQTGSWGYEQYFGPGTRLTVT.

The V call is TRBV29-1, the J call TRBJ2-3; D is perhaps TRBD2 (6 bases). Germline assignment: CDR1 SQVTM and CDR2 ANQGSEA. This CDR3 spans 13 amino acids. Trimming removed 8 bases from V and 3 bases from J, with 15 bases in between. CDR3 coding DNA: TGCAGCCTACTGGGGGGTGGGACAGATACGCAGTATTTT. Translated: CSLLGGGTDTQYF.